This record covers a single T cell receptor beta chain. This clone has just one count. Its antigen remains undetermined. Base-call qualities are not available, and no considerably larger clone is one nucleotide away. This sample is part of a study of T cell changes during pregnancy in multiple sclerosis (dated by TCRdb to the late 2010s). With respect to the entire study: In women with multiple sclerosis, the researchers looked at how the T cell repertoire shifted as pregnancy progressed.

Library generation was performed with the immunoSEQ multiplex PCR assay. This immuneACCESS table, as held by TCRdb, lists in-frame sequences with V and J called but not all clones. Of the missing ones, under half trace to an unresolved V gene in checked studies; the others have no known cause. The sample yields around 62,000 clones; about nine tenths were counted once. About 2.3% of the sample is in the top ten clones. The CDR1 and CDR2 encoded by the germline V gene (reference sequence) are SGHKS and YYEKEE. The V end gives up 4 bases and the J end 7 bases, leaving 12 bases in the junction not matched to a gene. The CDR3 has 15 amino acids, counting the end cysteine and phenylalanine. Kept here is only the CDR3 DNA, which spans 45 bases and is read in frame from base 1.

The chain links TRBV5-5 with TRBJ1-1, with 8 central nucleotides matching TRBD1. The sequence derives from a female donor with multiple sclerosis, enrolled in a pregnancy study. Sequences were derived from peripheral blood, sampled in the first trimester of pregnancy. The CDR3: CASSMMTQGAVEAFF. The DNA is TGTGCCAGCAGCATGATGACCCAGGGGGCGGTTGAAGCTTTCTTT.